This record looks at one T cell receptor (beta chain) sequence and its context. The antigen this receptor binds is unknown. Within one base of it there is no much larger clone, and no base qualities were kept. The same CDR3 can be traced to other DNA sequences in this sample. Donors were healthy HIV-negative adults with no recently reported acute infections or vaccinations. Every donor was a Caucasian adult residing in Nashville, Tennessee, USA. CD4+ T cells were enriched by magnetic negative selection, after which naive cells were positively selected on CD45RA and the negative fraction was taken as the memory subset. Blood was obtained by leukapheresis, after which PBMCs were separated by Ficoll-Histopaque density gradient centrifugation and cryopreserved in liquid nitrogen vapor phase. Analytical flow cytometry was used to check the purity and quantity of every magnetically sorted T cell population. Genomic DNA was isolated from every sorted fraction and measured by UV absorbance on a Nanodrop 2000c.

This entry belongs to a study of shared clonotypes between healthy human individuals (dated by TCRdb to about 2020). Turning to the overall study: The cohort included a few men and a couple of women between 18 and 49 years of age. The study deeply sequenced blood TCR repertoires of 5 or 6 healthy adults to estimate repertoire size and the extent of clonotype sharing between individuals. Different laboratories and diverse techniques were used to prepare libraries and sequence TCR repertoires, to increase sequencing depth and limit assay-specific biases. Per donor, leukapheresis produced somewhere between about 0.94 and 9.5 billion PBMCs. Per donor, three plates each were used for CD4 naive and CD4 memory, two for CD8 naive, and one for CD8 memory. What the research found in general, with its limitations: Sharing across a handful of donors was observed for around 5% of naive CD4, less than 4% of naive CD8, 2.3% of memory CD4, and around 0.44% of memory CD8 clonotypes. Pairwise subsampling led to the expectation that sequencing depth would affect the degree of clonotype sharing among donors. Because the study included only a small number of donors, the genetic and exposure-history diversity represented was limited. Even with the large sequencing depth, rarefaction of the sorted-subset datasets indicated that sequencing was incomplete. Naive subsets generally had larger estimated clonotype richness than memory subsets did. Sampling was restricted to blood, and TCR repertoires in tissues likely differ from the TCR repertoires found in blood. Compared with non-shared clonotypes, the clonotypes found in all four sorted-subset donors had higher generation probabilities.

The CDR3 runs 13 amino acids, cysteine and phenylalanine included. The read is trimmed to its CDR3 DNA, 39 bases read in frame from base 1. The germline V gene (reference sequence) specifies GTSNPN as CDR1 and SVGIG as CDR2. V gives up 0 bases and J gives up 2 bases, and the segment between their germline ends measures 8 bases. Using the deep immunoSEQ assay, multiplex PCR amplified TCR CDR3 regions from genomic DNA. Extracted genomic DNA from each cell subset was distributed evenly across all wells of several immunoSEQ 96-well plates, and each plate was treated as a replicate. Each replicate PCR for sorted subsets received about 200 ng genomic DNA, equal to 30,000 or so T cell genomes. Purified libraries were measured with a Qubit 3.0 fluorometer, size-checked on a Bioanalyzer 2100, and measured again with the KAPA Library Quantification kit. Every immunoSEQ 96-well plate was sequenced on a dedicated single-read 150-cycle Illumina NextSeq 550 flow cell. Regarding the original processing steps: Because only junctional sequences without quality scores were contained in the immunoSEQ output, filtering matching that applied to full-length reads could not be performed. Sequences were annotated with PyIR, a Python wrapper for IgBLAST v1.9, using IMGT germline references to assign V/J genes and CDR3. Reads were filtered out if the reads had weak V/J assignments (E-value above 1e-6), no CDR3, stop codons, out-of-frame junctions, or ambiguous translated residues. V3J clonotypes were defined as sequences sharing the same inferred V gene, J gene, and CDR3 amino acid sequence. Percentage overlap between repertoires was computed as shared unique clonotypes divided by the size of the smaller repertoire. Three approaches were used to assess repertoire richness: RTK rarefaction, the Chao1 estimator, and Recon v2.1 estimates of unobserved clonotypes. Generation probabilities for all TCRbeta clonotypes obtained by the gDNA method from a handful of donors were computed using OLGA. Drawn from immuneACCESS, this table holds only the in-frame rearrangements with V and J called that TCRdb kept. Clones are partly lost; checked studies trace under half to an unresolved V gene and leave the rest unexplained. That table gives V, J and clone size, and the DNA gave D and trimming. The sample has millions of clones on record, around 90% of them singletons. The ten top clones hold about 0.13% of the sample.

The V gene is TRBV30 and the J gene is TRBJ2-7, with the D segment identity uncertain. This sequence originates from a man aged 18 to 30 in good health. The sample consisted of naive CD4+ T cells sorted from blood. The cell subset or site label here, explained by the study, means: CD45RA+ positively selected. The base sequence is TGTGCCTGGAGTGTGTCTGGGACCTACGAGCAGTACTTC. This encodes CAWSVSGTYEQYF.